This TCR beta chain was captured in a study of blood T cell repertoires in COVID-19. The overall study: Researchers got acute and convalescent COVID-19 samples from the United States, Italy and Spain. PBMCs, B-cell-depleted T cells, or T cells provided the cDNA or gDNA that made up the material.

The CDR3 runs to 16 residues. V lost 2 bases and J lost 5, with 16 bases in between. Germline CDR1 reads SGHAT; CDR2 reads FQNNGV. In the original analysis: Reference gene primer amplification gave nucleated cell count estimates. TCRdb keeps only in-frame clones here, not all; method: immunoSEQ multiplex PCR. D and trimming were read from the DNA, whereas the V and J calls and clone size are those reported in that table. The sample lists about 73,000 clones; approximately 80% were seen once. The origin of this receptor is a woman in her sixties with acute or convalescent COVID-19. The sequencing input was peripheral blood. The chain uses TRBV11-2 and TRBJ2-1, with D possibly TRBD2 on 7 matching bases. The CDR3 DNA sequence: TGTGCCAGCAGCTTAATCGCAGGGGAGGGGGACAATGAGCAGTTCTTC. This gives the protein CASSLIAGEGDNEQFF. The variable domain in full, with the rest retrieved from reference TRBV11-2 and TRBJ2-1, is EAGVAQSPRYKIIEKRQSVAFWCNPISGHATLYWYQQILGQGPKLLIQFQNNGVVDDSQLPKDRFSAERLKGVDSTLKIQPAKLEDSAVYLCASSLIAGEGDNEQFFGPGTRLTVL.